The 30 T cell receptor beta chains below come from one sample, sequenced in a study of blood T cell dynamics during melanoma immunotherapy. Sequencing was performed with immunoSEQ multiplex PCR; in TCRdb, only in-frame clones are kept and a portion is missing. The sample contains 8,000 to 10,000 clones, 85% of which appear only once. Stated time point: week 3, after first cycle of checkpoint inhibitor. The input for sequencing was blood, taken from a patient treated with checkpoint blockade. These receptors came from a human donor with melanoma.

The rearrangement links TRBV29-1 to TRBJ2-7; TRBD1 aligns across 7 bases. The CDR3 consists of 13 residues. Looked up from germline, CDR1 is SQVTM and CDR2 is ANQGSEA. The ends lost 3 bases at V and 5 bases at J; junction bases unmatched: 7. CDR3 bases: TGCAGCGTTGAGATAGACAGGGCCCACGAGCAGTACTTC. Amino acids: CSVEIDRAHEQYF.

This clone was seen just once. The CDR3 bases are TGTGCCATCAGTGGACAGGGGGCGATTTCTGGGGCCAACGTCCTGACTTTC. This translates into CAISGQGAISGANVLTF. The J gene is TRBJ2-6, the V gene TRBV10-3, with 10 nucleotides matching TRBD1. Germline V gives CDR1 ENHRY, CDR2 SYGVKD. V gave up 4 bases and J gave up 1 base; unmatched junction bases: 4. CDR3 length: 17 amino acids.

The CDR3, as DNA: TGTGCCAGCAGATATGCATCCAGGGATCCTGAAGCTTTCTTT. As protein: CASRYASRDPEAFF. V gene TRBV11-2 combines with J gene TRBJ1-1; D possibly corresponds to TRBD1 (5 bases). The CDR3 is 14 amino acids. V was shortened by 6 bases and J by 6 bases, with 17 bases between the two germline ends. Germline V gene sequence: CDR1 SGHAT, CDR2 FQNNGV. The full variable domain, rest sourced from reference TRBV11-2 and TRBJ1-1, is EAGVAQSPRYKIIEKRQSVAFWCNPISGHATLYWYQQILGQGPKLLIQFQNNGVVDDSQLPKDRFSAERLKGVDSTLKIQPAKLEDSAVYLCASRYASRDPEAFFGQGTRLTVV.

The rearrangement links TRBV5-1 to TRBJ2-1; no reliable D call. V lost 0 bases and J lost 1, with 8 bases in between. The CDR3 runs to 15 residues. Germline V gene sequence: CDR1 SGHRS, CDR2 YFSETQ. The CDR3 here is CASSLVQGSYNEQFF. The CDR3 nucleotides are TGCGCCAGCAGCTTGGTACAAGGGTCCTACAATGAGCAGTTCTTC.

The rearrangement links TRBV2 to TRBJ2-6; no definite D call. Trimming removed 2 bases from V and 0 bases from J, with 11 bases in between. Germline V gene data show CDR1 as SNHLY and CDR2 as FYNNEI. The CDR3 extends over 17 amino acids. CDR3 sequence (DNA): TGTGCCAGCAGTGAAAGGGCGGTGAGCTCTGGGGCCAACGTCCTGACTTTC. The encoded protein is CASSERAVSSGANVLTF.

The CDR3 is CASNKPAAGPEAFF. The CDR3 DNA is TGTGCCAGCAACAAACCCGCGGCGGGGCCGGAAGCTTTCTTT. The J gene is TRBJ1-1, the V gene TRBV7-2, with TRBD1 as a possible D gene (5 bases). The CDR3 has 14 amino acids. The germline V and J ends were trimmed by 7 bases and 8 bases, with 20 bases remaining between them. Looked up from germline, CDR1 is SGHTA and CDR2 is FQGNSA.

This chain uses TRBV7-2 with TRBJ2-7; 10 bases are a match to TRBD1. V lost 3 bases and J lost 6; bases outside the gene matches: 5. Looked up from germline, CDR1 is SGHTA and CDR2 is FQGNSA. This CDR3 comprises 14 residues. The CDR3 bases are TGTGCCAGCAGCTTCGGGACAGGGGTCAGCGAGCAGTACTTC. Amino acid sequence: CASSFGTGVSEQYF.

This sequence joins TRBV30 and TRBJ2-7, with D perhaps assigned TRBD1 or TRBD2 (6 bases each). Trimming shortened V by 5 bases and J by 5 bases, and 19 bases separated the two germline ends. Looked up from germline, CDR1 is GTSNPN and CDR2 is SVGIG (reference sequence). The CDR3 loop spans 14 amino acids. In nucleotides, the CDR3 is TGTGCCTGGGCCCTCCAAGGGGGGCGGAACGAGCAGTACTTC. Protein product: CAWALQGGRNEQYF.

This clone appeared a few times. This sequence joins TRBV29-1 and TRBJ2-1; D may be TRBD1 or TRBD2 (5 bases each). CDR1 SQVTM and CDR2 ANQGSEA come from the germline V gene. This CDR3 contains 14 residues. V lost 8 bases, J lost 0 bases, and 14 bases lay in between. CDR3 region: CSSIVGVSYNEQFF. The CDR3 DNA follows: TGCAGCTCCATCGTGGGGGTCTCCTACAATGAGCAGTTCTTC.

This clone has just one count. This chain connects TRBV4-1 to TRBJ1-1, with D unresolved. CDR3 length equals 15 residues. The germline V gene encodes CDR1 MGHRA and CDR2 YSYEKL. The V end lost 3 bases, the J end lost 5 bases, and 16 bases lay between the germline ends. The CDR3 loop reads CASSQGIGPQTEAFF. CDR3 nucleotide sequence: TGCGCCAGCAGCCAGGGGATTGGTCCTCAGACTGAAGCTTTCTTT.

The chain is built from TRBV7-2 and TRBJ2-2; 8 nucleotides agree with TRBD2. The length of the CDR3 is 15 residues. V gave up 3 bases and J gave up 8 bases; unmatched junction bases: 8. CDR1 and CDR2 from the germline V gene are SGHTA and FQGNSA. Here the CDR3 DNA reads TGTGCCAGCAGCTTTCGGCTAGCGGGCACGGGGGAGCTGTTTTTT. It specifies CASSFRLAGTGELFF.

The V gene is TRBV10-3, the J gene TRBJ1-3; D ambiguous. Germline loops: CDR1 ENHRY, CDR2 SYGVKD. V gave up 1 base and J gave up 0 bases, with 7 bases separating them. The CDR3 consists of 15 residues. CDR3 nucleotide sequence: TGTGCCATCAGTGAGTTCCTCGGCTCTGGAAACACCATATATTTT. Translated: CAISEFLGSGNTIYF.

The chain links TRBV4-2 to TRBJ2-3; the match to TRBD2 covers 16 bases. The CDR3 runs 17 residues. Looked up from germline, CDR1 is LGHNA and CDR2 is YNFKEQ. V gave up 1 base and J gave up 6 bases; unmatched junction bases: 4. CDR3 residues: CASSQAGLAGGYDTQYF. CDR3 sequence (DNA): TGTGCCAGCAGCCAAGCGGGACTAGCGGGGGGGTACGATACGCAGTATTTT.

This chain links TRBV30 with TRBJ1-1; D ambiguous. Germline CDR1 and CDR2: GTSNPN and SVGIG (reference sequence). This CDR3 is 15 amino acids long. Between the trimmed V and J ends, which lost 3 bases and 2 bases, there was a span of 16 bases. The CDR3: CAWSADPLPNTEAFF. CDR3 DNA: TGTGCCTGGAGCGCAGACCCCCTACCAAACACTGAAGCTTTCTTT.

Only a few counts were recorded for this clone. The gene calls are TRBV5-1 and TRBJ2-7, with 11 bases matching TRBD1. The CDR3 length is 16 residues. The J segment lost 0 bases and the V segment lost 3 bases, leaving 5 bases of the junction unmatched. In germline, CDR1 is SGHRS, CDR2 YFSETQ. In DNA, the CDR3 is TGCGCCAGCAGCTGGACAGGGGGCTTAAGCTCCTACGAGCAGTACTTC. Translating gives CASSWTGGLSSYEQYF.

The chain has TRBV18 and TRBJ1-2; possible D gene TRBD1, 5 bases. V lost 3 bases and J lost 3, with 11 bases in between. The V gene's germline CDR1 is KGHSH and CDR2 LQKENI. This CDR3 has 14 residues. This CDR3 reads CASSPGVGDYGYTF. As DNA, the CDR3 is TGTGCCAGCTCACCCGGAGTGGGGGACTATGGCTACACCTTC.

The genes are TRBV5-6 and TRBJ2-4; 8 bases are a match to TRBD2. Germline CDR1 reads SGHDT; CDR2 reads YYEEEE. CDR3 length: 16 amino acids. V dropped 4 bases and J dropped 0; count of bases not matched to a gene: 6. The CDR3 protein is CASSERGLQAKNIQYF. CDR3 DNA sequence: TGTGCCAGCAGCGAGCGGGGGCTACAAGCCAAAAACATTCAGTACTTC.

The J gene is TRBJ2-7, the V gene TRBV5-6; D is unclear. Germline V gene lookup returns CDR1 SGHDT and CDR2 YYEEEE. V was pared by 0 bases and J by 2 bases, with 12 bases between. The CDR3 covers 15 residues. The CDR3 spells CASSLDPERTYEQYF. The CDR3 nucleotides read TGTGCCAGCAGCTTGGATCCGGAACGAACCTACGAGCAGTACTTC.

Here the CDR3 DNA reads TGTGCCAGCTTGGGGACAGGGGGCGTTCCGAACACTGAAGCTTTCTTT. The encoded protein is CASLGTGGVPNTEAFF. This sequence joins TRBV7-8 and TRBJ1-1; 12 positions agree with TRBD1. CDR3 length: 16 residues. Trimming at V came to 8 bases and at J to 1 base, leaving 8 bases not matched to a gene. CDR1 is SGHVS, CDR2 FQNEAQ, per germline.

The chain carries TRBV6-5 and TRBJ1-5, with TRBD1 as a possible D gene (5 bases). Germline CDR1 is MNHEY and CDR2 is SVGAGI. V was shortened by 5 bases and J by 4 bases, with 9 bases between the two germline ends. This CDR3 has 13 amino acids. Written as DNA, the CDR3 is TGTGCCAGCAGTGACAGCGGGAATCAGCCCCAGCATTTT. Translating gives CASSDSGNQPQHF.

V gene TRBV7-2 combines with J gene TRBJ2-7; tentatively, D is TRBD1 or TRBD2 (6 bases each). Germline loops: CDR1 SGHTA, CDR2 FQGNSA. With 5 bases removed from V and 4 bases from J, the gap between germline ends came to 15 bases. The CDR3 contains 14 residues. The CDR3 nucleotides are TGTGCCAGCAGCCTAAGGGGGGAAGGATACGAGCAGTACTTC. It specifies CASSLRGEGYEQYF.

This chain connects TRBV5-1 to TRBJ2-2, with 9 bases identical to TRBD1. Germline loops: CDR1 SGHRS, CDR2 YFSETQ. The CDR3 consists of 16 residues. V shed 4 bases and J 4 bases; nucleotides not matched to a gene: 8. The CDR3 sequence is CASSARDRAATGELFF. In DNA form, the CDR3 reads TGCGCCAGCAGCGCCCGGGACAGGGCAGCCACCGGGGAGCTGTTTTTT.

This clone was recorded once. The genes are TRBV29-1 and TRBJ1-1, with TRBD1 matching over 8 bases. This CDR3 has 15 residues. Germline values: CDR1 SQVTM, CDR2 ANQGSEA. V trimming: 6 bases; J trimming: 5 bases; junction bases outside the gene matches: 14. CDR3 DNA sequence: TGCAGCGTCCGGAAACAGGGGGGTGGAAAAACTGAAGCTTTCTTT. Residues: CSVRKQGGGKTEAFF. The full variable domain, with the rest looked up from reference TRBV29-1 and TRBJ1-1, is SAVISQKPSRDICQRGTSLTIQCQVDSQVTMMFWYRQQPGQSLTLIATANQGSEATYESGFVIDKFPISRPNLTFSTLTVSNMSPEDSSIYLCSVRKQGGGKTEAFFGQGTRLTVV.

The rearrangement uses TRBV7-2 and TRBJ1-6, with 8 positions matching TRBD1. Germline loops: CDR1 SGHTA, CDR2 FQGNSA. This CDR3 is built from 13 residues. The J segment lost 10 bases and the V segment lost 6 bases, leaving 5 bases of the junction unmatched. The CDR3 loop reads CASRGQGGSPLHF. As DNA, the CDR3 is TGTGCCAGCAGAGGACAGGGAGGCTCACCCCTCCACTTT.

The chain links TRBV5-6 to TRBJ2-7; either TRBD1 or TRBD2 may fit D (5 bases each). Per germline, CDR1 SGHDT and CDR2 YYEEEE. Deletions cut 5 bases from V and 6 bases from J, with 21 bases between. CDR3 length: 15 amino acids. The CDR3 coding sequence is TGTGCCAGCAGTAAAGTAGAGGGGAAGATCGCCGAGCAGTACTTC. Translated: CASSKVEGKIAEQYF.

The chain is built from TRBV18 and TRBJ1-2; D is possibly TRBD1 (5 bases). Germline-derived CDR1 and CDR2 are KGHSH and LQKENI. This CDR3 has 14 residues. Trimming removed 6 bases from V and 4 bases from J, with 15 bases in between. The CDR3 spells CASSQTGRSYGYTF. CDR3 DNA sequence: TGTGCCAGCTCCCAAACGGGACGGAGCTATGGCTACACCTTC.

V and J are TRBV6-4 and TRBJ2-1, with 7 bases fitting TRBD2. This CDR3 is built from 13 residues. Germline-derived CDR1 and CDR2 are MRHNA and SNTAGT. The V gene end was trimmed by 8 bases and the J gene end by 11 bases; junction bases not matched to a gene: 12. The CDR3 DNA reads TGTGCCAGCGGGGACGGGGAAGCGGGGAAGCAGTTCTTC. Translated, it gives CASGDGEAGKQFF.

The chain is built from TRBV28 and TRBJ1-4; D is unclear. In germline, CDR1 is MDHEN, CDR2 SYDVKM. Trimming left V 6 bases short and J 0 bases short, with 23 bases between. The CDR3 sequence is 19 residues long. CDR3 DNA: TGTGCCAGCAGACTCGGTGGAGGTTTCCCACTTGCAACTAATGAAAAACTGTTTTTT. It yields the protein CASRLGGGFPLATNEKLFF.

The chain joins TRBV19 to TRBJ2-1; possibly TRBD1 or TRBD2 for D (7 bases each). CDR1 LNHDA and CDR2 SQIVND come from the germline V gene (reference sequence). The CDR3 runs to 15 residues. The V gene lost 5 bases and the J gene lost 6 bases, with 17 bases spanning the gap. The CDR3 nucleotides are TGTGCCAGTAGTTCCCCAGGGGGGGCGACCAATGAGCAGTTCTTC. It is translated as CASSSPGGATNEQFF. Based on the CDR3 plus reference TRBV19 and TRBJ2-1, the full variable domain is DGGITQSPKYLFRKEGQNVTLSCEQNLNHDAMYWYRQDPGQGLRLIYYSQIVNDFQKGDIAEGYSVSREKKESFPLTVTSAQKNPTAFYLCASSSPGGATNEQFFGPGTRLTVL.

The chain couples TRBV2 to TRBJ2-4; D gene unclear. V dropped 7 bases and J dropped 0 bases, with 16 bases sitting between them. In germline, CDR1 is SNHLY, CDR2 FYNNEI. The CDR3 extends over 16 amino acids. DNA of the CDR3: TGTGCCAGCACGGGTTGGAGCAGCCTAGCCAAAAACATTCAGTACTTC. Residues: CASTGWSSLAKNIQYF.